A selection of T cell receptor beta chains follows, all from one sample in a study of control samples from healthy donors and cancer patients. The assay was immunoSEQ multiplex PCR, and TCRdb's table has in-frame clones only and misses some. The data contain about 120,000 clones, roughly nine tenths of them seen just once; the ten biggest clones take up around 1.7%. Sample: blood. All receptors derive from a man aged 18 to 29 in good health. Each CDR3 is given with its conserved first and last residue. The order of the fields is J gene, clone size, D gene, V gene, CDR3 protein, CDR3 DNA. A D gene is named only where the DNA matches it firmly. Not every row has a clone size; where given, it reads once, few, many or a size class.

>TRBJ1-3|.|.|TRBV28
CASSFGTVSSGNTIYF
TGTGCCAGCAGTTTCGGGACCGTCAGCTCTGGAAACACCATATATTTT
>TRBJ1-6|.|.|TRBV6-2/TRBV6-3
CASSWTPGPYSPLHF
TGTGCCAGCAGTTGGACTCCGGGACCCTATTCACCCCTCCACTTT
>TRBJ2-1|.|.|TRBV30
CAWSGTTYNEQFF
TGTGCCTGGAGTGGGACAACCTACAATGAGCAGTTCTTC
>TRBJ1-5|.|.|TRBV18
CASSLQTGPKPQHF
TGTGCCAGCTCACTTCAGACAGGTCCAAAGCCCCAGCATTTT
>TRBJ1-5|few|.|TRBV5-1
CASSQGHGNQPQHF
TGCGCCAGCAGCCAGGGGCACGGCAATCAGCCCCAGCATTTT
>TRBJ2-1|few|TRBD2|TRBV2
CASSGTSGRPADEQFF
TGTGCCAGCAGTGGAACTAGCGGGCGCCCGGCGGATGAGCAGTTCTTC
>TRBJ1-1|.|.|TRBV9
CASSVGANTEAFF
TGTGCCAGCAGCGTCGGAGCGAACACTGAAGCTTTCTTT
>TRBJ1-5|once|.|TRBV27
CASSLSHISGQPQHF
TGTGCCAGCAGTCTCTCCCACATCAGCGGACAGCCCCAGCATTTT
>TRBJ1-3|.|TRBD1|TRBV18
CASSPGQGSGNTIYF
TGTGCCAGCTCACCGGGACAGGGTTCGGGAAACACCATATATTTT
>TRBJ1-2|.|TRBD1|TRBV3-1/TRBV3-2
CASSGYRGPRGYTF
TGTGCCAGCAGCGGCTACAGGGGGCCTCGAGGCTACACCTTC
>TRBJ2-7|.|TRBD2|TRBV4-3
CASSQELASGSYEQYF
TGCGCCAGCAGCCAAGAATTGGCTAGCGGCTCCTACGAGCAGTACTTC
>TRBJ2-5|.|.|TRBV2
CASSERVASGETQYF
TGTGCCAGCAGTGAAAGGGTAGCGTCAGGGGAGACCCAGTACTTC
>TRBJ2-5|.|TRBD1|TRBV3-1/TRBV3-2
CASSHAGGAETQYF
TGTGCCAGCAGCCATGCAGGGGGCGCCGAGACCCAGTACTTC
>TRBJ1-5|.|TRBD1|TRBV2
CASSPGQGGNQPQHF
TGTGCCAGCAGCCCGGGACAGGGTGGCAATCAGCCCCAGCATTTT
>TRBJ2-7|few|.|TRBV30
CAWSEWPISYEQYF
TGTGCCTGGAGTGAATGGCCGATATCCTACGAGCAGTACTTC
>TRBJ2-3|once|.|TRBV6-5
CASSLTSGADTQYF
TGTGCCAGCAGTCTGACTAGTGGCGCAGATACGCAGTATTTT
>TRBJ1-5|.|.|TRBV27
CASSAYFGSNQPQHF
TGTGCCAGCAGTGCGTACTTTGGGAGCAATCAGCCCCAGCATTTT
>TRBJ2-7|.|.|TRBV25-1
CASSFGDYEQYF
TGTGCCAGCAGTTTCGGGGACTACGAGCAGTACTTC
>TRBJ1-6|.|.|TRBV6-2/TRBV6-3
CASSYIRGRRDIQALHF
TGTGCCAGCAGTTACATCAGGGGTCGGAGGGATATTCAAGCCCTCCACTTT
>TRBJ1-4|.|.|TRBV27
CASSFKPSTGSSNEKLFF
TGTGCCAGCAGTTTTAAGCCTTCCACGGGATCATCTAATGAAAAACTGTTTTTT
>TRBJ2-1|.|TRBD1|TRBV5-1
CASKDRVTYNEQFF
TGCGCCAGCAAGGACAGGGTTACCTACAATGAGCAGTTCTTC
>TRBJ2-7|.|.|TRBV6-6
CASSYNSPGIYEQYF
TGTGCCAGCAGTTACAATTCCCCAGGGATCTACGAGCAGTACTTC
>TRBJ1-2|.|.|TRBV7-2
CASSPDRNYGYTF
TGTGCCAGCAGCCCAGACAGAAACTATGGCTACACCTTC
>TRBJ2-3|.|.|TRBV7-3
CASSLLRSATDTQYF
TGTGCCAGCAGCTTACTAAGGAGTGCAACAGATACGCAGTATTTT
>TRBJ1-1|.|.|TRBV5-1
CASSLSRGSTEAFF
TGCGCCAGCAGCCTCAGCCGGGGCAGCACTGAAGCTTTCTTT
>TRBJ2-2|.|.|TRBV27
CASSFAILKKENTGELFF
TGTGCCAGCAGTTTCGCCATTCTAAAAAAGGAGAACACCGGGGAGCTGTTTTTT
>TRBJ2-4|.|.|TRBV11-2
CASSLGARRYF
TGTGCCAGCAGCTTAGGCGCAAGGCGGTACTTC
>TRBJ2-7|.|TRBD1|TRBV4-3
CASSLDRVSGYEQYF
TGCGCCAGCAGCTTAGACAGGGTATCAGGCTACGAGCAGTACTTC
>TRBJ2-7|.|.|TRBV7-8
CASSLFSSSSYEQYF
TGTGCCAGCAGCTTATTTAGCTCCAGCTCCTACGAGCAGTACTTC